The 21 T cell receptor beta chains given below trace back to one sample, sequenced in a study of T cell repertoires in cytomegalovirus infection. TCRdb re-called the reads through MiXCR, storing one row per CDR3 protein. The sample shows 110,000 to 150,000 distinct CDR3 sequences, around 32% of them seen only once. Their specific antigens are unknown. Sequenced here: CD8+ T cells from cultured PBMCs, sampled from culture after CMV antigen stimulation. These receptors originate from a human donor in good health (CMV status not recorded). Some clones in this sample may be carry-over from other donors' samples.

This clonotype was detected a few times. V usage is TRBV7-2 and J usage is TRBJ2-7; the match to TRBD2 covers 8 bases. Germline CDR1 and CDR2: SGHTA and FQGNSA. This CDR3 has 16 amino acids. V trimming: 5 bases; J trimming: 3 bases; junction bases outside the gene matches: 12. DNA of the CDR3: TGTGCCAGCAGCGGAAAAGAGCGGGGGACTCTCTACGAGCAGTACTTC. Translated, it gives CASSGKERGTLYEQYF.

A few counts support this clonotype. V gene TRBV4-2 combines with J gene TRBJ1-5; D gene uncertain. V lost 5 bases, J lost 3 bases, and 11 bases lay in between. Germline V gene data show CDR1 as LGHNA and CDR2 as YNFKEQ. This CDR3 has 14 residues. For the CDR3, the DNA is TGTGCCAGCAGCTACGAACGGTACAATCAGCCCCAGCATTTT. Translated: CASSYERYNQPQHF.

This clonotype was seen only a few times. This chain's CDR3 is CASSYGLAGGGDTQYF. CDR3 sequence (DNA): TGTGCCAGTTCCTACGGACTAGCGGGGGGGGGAGATACGCAGTATTTT. This chain uses TRBV6-1 with TRBJ2-3, with 15 bases that match TRBD2. This CDR3 has 16 amino acids. With V trimmed by 9 bases and J by 5 bases, 9 bases remained unmatched. The germline V gene has CDR1 MNHNS and CDR2 SASEGT.

The rearrangement joins TRBV5-4 to TRBJ2-3; TRBD1 or TRBD2 may be the D gene (7 bases each). The CDR3 is made up of 20 amino acids. V was trimmed by 4 bases and J by 0 bases, leaving 27 bases between them. The germline gives CDR1 SGHNT, CDR2 YYREEE (reference sequence). DNA for the CDR3: TGTGCCAGCAGCCACCCCGACAGGGAGGGGGACACAACGAGCACAGATACGCAGTATTTT. This encodes CASSHPDREGDTTSTDTQYF. The full variable domain, in which reference TRBV5-4 and TRBJ2-3 provide the parts outside the CDR3, is ETGVTQSPTHLIKTRGQQVTLRCSSQSGHNTVSWYQQALGQGPQFIFQYYREEENGRGNFPPRFSGLQFPNYSSELNVNALELDDSALYLCASSHPDREGDTTSTDTQYFGPGTRLTVL.

This clonotype was counted many times. V and J are TRBV6-2 or TRBV6-3 and TRBJ2-5, with D perhaps TRBD2 (5 bases). CDR3 length equals 15 residues. Between the trimmed V and J ends, which lost 0 bases and 5 bases, there was a span of 13 bases. CDR1 MNHEY and CDR2 SVGEGT come from the germline V gene. The CDR3 bases are TGTGCCAGCAGTTACTCAACGGGGTTGGTGGAGACCCAGTACTTC. Its protein product is CASSYSTGLVETQYF.

The rearrangement links TRBV5-1 to TRBJ1-1; D perhaps matches TRBD1 (6 bases). Germline V gene data show CDR1 as SGHRS and CDR2 as YFSETQ. V was shortened by 4 bases and J by 0 bases, with 16 bases between the two germline ends. The CDR3 has 16 residues. In DNA form, the CDR3 reads TGCGCCAGCAGCCCGAAGGGGGGACGGATGAACACTGAAGCTTTCTTT. Translation gives CASSPKGGRMNTEAFF. The complete variable domain, with remaining parts taken from reference TRBV5-1 and TRBJ1-1, reads KAGVTQTPRYLIKTRGQQVTLSCSPISGHRSVSWYQQTPGQGLQFLFEYFSETQRNKGNFPGRFSGRQFSNSRSEMNVSTLELGDSALYLCASSPKGGRMNTEAFFGQGTRLTVV.

The chain recombines TRBV6-8 with TRBJ2-7; TRBD1 agrees at 10 bases. The CDR3 is made up of 15 amino acids. V shed 2 bases and J 8 bases; nucleotides not matched to a gene: 9. Germline V gene lookup returns CDR1 MNHGY and CDR2 SAAAGT. The CDR3 DNA sequence: TGTGCCAGCAGTTACGAGGGACAGGGGTTGGGGCAGCAGTACTTC. Translated: CASSYEGQGLGQQYF.

CDR3 sequence (DNA): TGTGCCAGCAGAGATAATGAGGGGGCACCTAAGAATTCACCCCTCCACTTT. Encoded protein: CASRDNEGAPKNSPLHF. This chain joins TRBV7-2 and TRBJ1-6; 7 nucleotides line up with TRBD1. The CDR3 totals 17 residues. Looked up from germline, CDR1 is SGHTA and CDR2 is FQGNSA. Losses at the gene ends were 6 bases for V and 7 bases for J; bases not matched to a gene: 15.

The rearrangement links TRBV28 to TRBJ1-2, with no clear D. V shed 6 bases and J shed 4 bases, with 12 bases lying between them. There are 13 residues in the CDR3. CDR1 MDHEN and CDR2 SYDVKM come from the germline V gene. The DNA of the CDR3 is TGTGCCAGCAGGCAGGCTCTGCTCTATGGCTACACCTTC. It specifies CASRQALLYGYTF.

The chain has TRBV12-3 or TRBV12-4 and TRBJ2-7, with 8 bases matching TRBD2. The V segment lost 5 bases and the J segment 2 bases; nucleotides outside the gene matches: 5. The CDR3 totals 14 residues. CDR3: CASSPGGRAYEQYF. The CDR3 bases are TGTGCCAGCAGTCCGGGGGGGAGGGCCTACGAGCAGTACTTC.

This clonotype was observed a few times. The chain links TRBV2 to TRBJ2-7; D is perhaps TRBD1 or TRBD2 (7 bases each). Trimming pared 6 bases from V and 6 bases from J, leaving 18 bases between. The CDR3 consists of 14 residues. Germline CDR1 reads SNHLY; CDR2 reads FYNNEI. CDR3 DNA sequence: TGTGCCAGCAGGGGGGGGGACAGATCAGGCGAGCAGTACTTC. This codes for CASRGGDRSGEQYF.

The rearrangement links TRBV7-9 to TRBJ1-6; no firm D call. V was shortened by 5 bases and J by 14 bases, with 13 bases between the two germline ends. Germline V lookup: CDR1 SEHNR, CDR2 FQNEAQ (reference sequence). The CDR3 is made up of 12 amino acids. This CDR3 reads CASSARGGALHF. The CDR3 DNA sequence: TGTGCCAGCAGCGCTCGGGGTGGGGCCCTCCACTTT.

This clonotype was seen a single time. V usage is TRBV7-8 and J usage is TRBJ2-1; D ambiguous. V lost 1 base, J lost 7 bases, and 11 bases lay in between. The CDR3 extends over 14 amino acids. CDR1 and CDR2 (germline): SGHVS, FQNEAQ. CDR3 region: CASSLVLLKNEQFF. The CDR3 DNA reads as TGTGCCAGCAGCTTAGTTCTTCTGAAAAATGAGCAGTTCTTC.

The chain combines TRBV7-2 with TRBJ1-2; no clear D. The CDR3 sequence is 16 residues long. CDR1 is SGHTA and CDR2 is FQGNSA in the germline V gene. The V end lost 0 bases, the J end lost 5 bases, and 16 bases lay between the germline ends. The CDR3 DNA reads TGTGCCAGCAGCTTAGCGGAAAATCCCGGAGGGTATGGCTACACCTTC. This encodes CASSLAENPGGYGYTF. The whole variable domain, filled in from reference TRBV7-2 and TRBJ1-2, reads GAGVSQSPSNKVTEKGKDVELRCDPISGHTALYWYRQSLGQGLEFLIYFQGNSAPDKSGLPSDRFSAERTGGSVSTLTIQRTQQEDSAVYLCASSLAENPGGYGYTFGSGTRLTVV.

The chain recombines TRBV19 with TRBJ2-2; D gene unclear. The length of the CDR3 is 14 residues. Germline V CDR1 and CDR2: LNHDA, SQIVND (reference sequence). V shed 3 bases and J shed 6 bases, with 11 bases lying between them. The CDR3 DNA sequence: TGTGCCAGTAGTATCGCCCCAGGTGCCGGGGAGCTGTTTTTT. It specifies CASSIAPGAGELFF.

This clonotype was counted a few times. The chain's CDR3 is CASSFGRDYEQYF. The CDR3 DNA reads as TGTGCCAGCAGCTTTGGAAGAGACTACGAGCAGTACTTC. The chain combines TRBV5-4 with TRBJ2-7, with D unclear. CDR1 and CDR2 (germline): SGHNT, YYREEE (reference sequence). This CDR3 region has 13 residues. The V end was cut by 2 bases, the J end by 3 bases, with 9 bases between.

The table lists this clonotype with a count of one. V is TRBV10-3 and J is TRBJ2-2; a weak D match, TRBD2 (6 bases). The germline gives CDR1 ENHRY, CDR2 SYGVKD. V lost 6 bases, J lost 4 bases, and 12 bases lay in between. This CDR3 is built from 14 residues. The CDR3 DNA follows: TGTGCCATCAGGCCGGGACTGGGCACCGGGGAGCTGTTTTTT. Its protein product is CAIRPGLGTGELFF.

In its sample, this clonotype was seen once. The V and J genes are TRBV2 and TRBJ1-3, with 7 bases identical to TRBD1. The CDR3 has 16 amino acids. CDR1 is SNHLY and CDR2 is FYNNEI in the germline V gene. V gave up 3 bases and J gave up 0 bases; unmatched junction bases: 5. This chain's CDR3 is CASSEYRTGSGNTIYF. Here the CDR3 DNA reads TGTGCCAGCAGTGAGTACCGGACAGGCTCTGGAAACACCATATATTTT.

The J gene is TRBJ2-1, the V gene TRBV2; 7 nucleotides agree with TRBD1. The CDR3 spans 13 residues. The trim removed 10 bases at V and 2 bases at J, leaving 5 bases unmatched. Germline CDR1 SNHLY, CDR2 FYNNEI. This CDR3 is CAIPGTAYNEQFF. CDR3 nucleotides: TGTGCCATCCCCGGGACAGCCTACAATGAGCAGTTCTTC.

The V gene is TRBV6-5, the J gene TRBJ2-1, with 8 bases fitting TRBD2. After removal of 7 bases from V and 0 bases from J, the junction contained 17 bases not matched to a gene. CDR3 length equals 19 residues. Germline V lookup: CDR1 MNHEY, CDR2 SVGAGI. The CDR3 nucleotides read TGTGCCAGCACCCCATTCGGTAGCGGGGTCGTAAGCTCCTACAATGAGCAGTTCTTC. Protein sequence: CASTPFGSGVVSSYNEQFF.

The chain couples TRBV2 to TRBJ1-3; D unresolved. Germline CDR1 reads SNHLY; CDR2 reads FYNNEI. The CDR3 sequence is 14 residues long. V was clipped by 9 bases and J by 4 bases, with 16 bases between them. CDR3 residues: CASTGPQRGNTIYF. CDR3 nucleotides: TGTGCCAGTACCGGGCCACAGCGGGGAAACACCATATATTTT. Combining the CDR3 with reference TRBV2 and TRBJ1-3 gives the whole variable domain EPEVTQTPSHQVTQMGQEVILRCVPISNHLYFYWYRQILGQKVEFLVSFYNNEISEKSEIFDDQFSVERPDGSNFTLKIRSTKLEDSAMYFCASTGPQRGNTIYFGEGSWLTVV.